Here is one T cell receptor beta chain with its context. These data originate in a study of blood T cell repertoires in COVID-19. For the study at large: Both acute and convalescent COVID-19 samples were obtained from the United States, Italy and Spain. The analysed material was cDNA or gDNA that came from T cells, B-cell-depleted T cells, or PBMCs.

The junction had 0 bases not matched to a gene; V was cut back by 6 bases and J by 8 bases. There are 12 residues in the CDR3. CDR1 and CDR2 (germline): MGHDK, SYGVNS. Authors' data handling: Amplifying reference gene primers gave estimates of nucleated cell counts. The assay was immunoSEQ multiplex PCR, and TCRdb's table has in-frame clones only and misses some. V, J and clone size derive from that table, while D and trimming were established from the DNA sequence. This table holds about 190,000 clones, around 89% found once. Material: peripheral blood. This chain joins TRBV25-1 and TRBJ1-6; 8 bases match TRBD1. The TCR comes from a man between 50 and 59 years old with acute or convalescent COVID-19. CDR3 bases: TGTGCCAGCAGGACAGGGGATTCACCCCTCCACTTT. It translates to CASRTGDSPLHF.